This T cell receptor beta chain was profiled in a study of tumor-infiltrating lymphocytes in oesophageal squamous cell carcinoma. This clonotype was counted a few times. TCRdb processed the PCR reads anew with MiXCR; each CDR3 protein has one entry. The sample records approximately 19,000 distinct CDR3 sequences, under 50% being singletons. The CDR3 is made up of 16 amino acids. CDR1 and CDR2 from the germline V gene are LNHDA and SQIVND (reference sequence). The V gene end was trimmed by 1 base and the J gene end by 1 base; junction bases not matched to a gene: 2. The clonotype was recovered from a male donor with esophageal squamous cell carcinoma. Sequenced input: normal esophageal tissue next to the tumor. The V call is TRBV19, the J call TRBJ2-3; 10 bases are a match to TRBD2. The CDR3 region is CASSIAGLAGTDTQYF. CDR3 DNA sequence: TGTGCCAGTAGTATAGCAGGACTAGCGGGCACAGATACGCAGTATTTT.